The rows below give T cell receptor beta chains drawn from one sample of a study of cytomegalovirus exposure and HLA in healthy donors. Repertoires were generated with immunoSEQ multiplex PCR, while TCRdb's copy carries only in-frame clones and drops some. Of about 210,000 clones detected, roughly 87% appear once; the ten largest clones hold approximately 6%. Sequencing was carried out using PBMCs. The receptors originated from a man aged 40-50 years in good health and CMV-seropositive. CDR3s include the opening cysteine and the closing phenylalanine or tryptophan. Fields, in order: clone size, V gene, J gene, D gene, CDR3 DNA, CDR3 protein. D genes are given only for firm matches. Expanded clones are given a class, and other clones once, few, many or no size at all.

.	TRBV11-2	TRBJ2-2	.	TGTGCCAGCAGCCCCCGGCCCAGGCCCACGGAAACCGGGGAGCTGTTTTTT	CASSPRPRPTETGELFF
.	TRBV7-6	TRBJ1-1	.	TGTGCCAGCAGCCGCCAGGGCGGGGTTGGGGCTGAAGCTTTCTTT	CASSRQGGVGAEAFF
.	TRBV2	TRBJ2-1	.	TGTGCCAGCAGGAGGGAGCTGGTCAATGGGCAGTTCTTC	CASRRELVNGQFF
.	TRBV4-2	TRBJ2-2	TRBD2	TGTGCCAGCAGCCAAGATAATGTGGCGGGAGGGCGGGTCGGGGAGCTGTTTTTT	CASSQDNVAGGRVGELFF
.	TRBV5-1	TRBJ1-4	TRBD1	TGCGCCAGCAGCTTGGGGACAGGGTTGGAAAAACTGTTTTTT	CASSLGTGLEKLFF
.	TRBV10-2	TRBJ1-5	.	TGCGCCAGCAGTGACGACGGCGGCAACAATCAGCCCCAGCATTTT	CASSDDGGNNQPQHF
.	TRBV27	TRBJ2-2	TRBD1	TGTGCCAGCATGGGGGCAGGGGGCCACACCGGGGAGCTGTTTTTT	CASMGAGGHTGELFF
.	TRBV28	TRBJ1-1	.	TGTGCCAGCACCTTTCTACAGGGACTGAACACTGAAGCTTTCTTT	CASTFLQGLNTEAFF
.	TRBV6-1	TRBJ2-2	TRBD1	TGTGCCAGCAGTGAGAGGACAGGGTGGTCTTCCGCCGGGGAGCTGTTTTTT	CASSERTGWSSAGELFF
.	TRBV7-9	TRBJ2-1	TRBD1	TGTGCCAGCAGCCTCAGAAACTACAGGGGAAGGGCCTACAATGAGCAGTTCTTC	CASSLRNYRGRAYNEQFF
.	TRBV5-4	TRBJ1-1	.	TGTGCCAGCAGCTTCGGCACTGAAGCTTTCTTT	CASSFGTEAFF
.	TRBV6-4	TRBJ2-1	TRBD2	TGTGCCAGCAGTGACTCGGGCGGGAGGCTGTACAATGAGCAGTTCTTC	CASSDSGGRLYNEQFF
.	TRBV7-9	TRBJ2-2	.	TGTGCCAGCAGCTTTCTCGGGTCGAACACCGGGGAGCTGTTTTTT	CASSFLGSNTGELFF
.	TRBV5-1	TRBJ1-2	.	TGCGCCAGCAGCTTGGATGGGGGCGGCTATGGCTACACCTTC	CASSLDGGGYGYTF
.	TRBV29-1	TRBJ2-7	.	TGCAGCGTTGCAGGGACGGGAGAATTGTCCTACGAGCAGTACTTC	CSVAGTGELSYEQYF
.	TRBV27	TRBJ2-5	.	TGTGCCAGCAGGGGTTGGGGGCCGGGGACCCAGTACTTC	CASRGWGPGTQYF
.	TRBV7-3	TRBJ2-7	TRBD1	TGTGCCAGCAGCCCGGGACAGGGAAGATACGAGCAGTACTTC	CASSPGQGRYEQYF
.	TRBV6-1	TRBJ2-1	TRBD2	TGTGCCAGCAGAGGTAGCGGGAGGTCGGGGAATGAGCAGTTCTTC	CASRGSGRSGNEQFF
.	TRBV30	TRBJ1-1	TRBD1	TGTGCCTGGAGTTCGGACAGGATGACTGAAGCTTTCTTT	CAWSSDRMTEAFF
.	TRBV5-1	TRBJ2-1	TRBD1	TGCGCCAGCAGCTTTTCGCGAGGGACAGGGGGCCGGGAGTGGGCCTACAATGAGCAGTTCTTC	CASSFSRGTGGREWAYNEQFF
.	TRBV6-6	TRBJ1-5	TRBD1	TGTGCCAGCAGGGGGGACAGGGGTCGAAATCAGCCCCAGCATTTT	CASRGDRGRNQPQHF
.	TRBV15	TRBJ2-5	.	TGTGCCACCAGCAGAGATCAGCCGGGAACAGAGACCCAGTACTTC	CATSRDQPGTETQYF
.	TRBV5-4	TRBJ1-2	TRBD1	TGTGCCACCACACAGGGGGCATCGAACTATGGCTACACCTTC	CATTQGASNYGYTF
.	TRBV11-2	TRBJ2-7	TRBD1	TGTGCCAGCAGCTCCGACAGGGCCGACGAGCAGTACTTC	CASSSDRADEQYF
.	TRBV11-3	TRBJ2-1	.	TGTGCCAGCAGCTCCGAGACGGGGAATGAGCAGTTCTTC	CASSSETGNEQFF
.	TRBV29-1	TRBJ2-3	TRBD2	TGCAGCGTTGAAGCCTCCTGGATAGCGGGAGTGGCAGATACGCAGTATTTT	CSVEASWIAGVADTQYF
.	TRBV7-9	TRBJ2-5	TRBD1	TGTGCCAGCAGCCCCCGTCGGGACAGGTTAGAGACCCAGTACTTC	CASSPRRDRLETQYF
.	TRBV10-2	TRBJ1-2	TRBD1	TGCGCCAGCAGTGAGATGCCCGGGACAGGGGACGGCTACACCTTC	CASSEMPGTGDGYTF
.	TRBV9	TRBJ1-4	.	TGTGCCAGCAGCGACCGGGACACGCTTGGAGAAAAACTGTTTTTT	CASSDRDTLGEKLFF
.	TRBV5-6	TRBJ1-2	TRBD1	TGTGCCAGCAGCGTCCGACAGGGGGCGAGCGGCTACACCTTC	CASSVRQGASGYTF
.	TRBV6-1	TRBJ1-2	TRBD1	TGTGCCAGCTCCGACAGGGGATATGGCTACACCTTC	CASSDRGYGYTF
.	TRBV30	TRBJ2-1	.	TGTGCCTGGAGCGAAGGGGAATCGGTGGATGAGCAGTTCTTC	CAWSEGESVDEQFF
.	TRBV7-9	TRBJ1-2	.	TGTGCCAGCAGCTTCGAGGGTGGCTATGGCTACACCTTC	CASSFEGGYGYTF
.	TRBV19	TRBJ2-1	.	TGTGCCAGTAGGGACGGGAGCAGCGACAATGAGCAGTTCTTC	CASRDGSSDNEQFF
.	TRBV6-5	TRBJ1-1	.	TGTGCCAGCAGTTTACACAGGGAAGTGAACACTGAAGCTTTCTTT	CASSLHREVNTEAFF
few	TRBV2	TRBJ2-5	TRBD2	TGTGCCAGCAGTACCACGAGCGGGAGGGCCGAGACCCAGTACTTC	CASSTTSGRAETQYF
few	TRBV18	TRBJ1-1	TRBD1	TGTGCCAGCTCCTCATCCGGACAGGGGATTACTGAAGCTTTCTTT	CASSSSGQGITEAFF
.	TRBV29-1	TRBJ1-5	TRBD1	TGCAGCGTTCGGACAGGCCTTGGGCCCCAGCATTTT	CSVRTGLGPQHF
.	TRBV19	TRBJ1-5	.	TGTGCCAGTAGTAGCGGACAGAACAATCAGCCCCAGCATTTT	CASSSGQNNQPQHF
.	TRBV7-9	TRBJ1-6	.	TGTGCCAGCAGCTTCGGGGGAGCACCCCTCCACTTT	CASSFGGAPLHF
.	TRBV29-1	TRBJ1-5	.	TGCAGCGTTGAGGGTCAGCCGGGTCAGCCCCAGCATTTT	CSVEGQPGQPQHF
once	TRBV5-4	TRBJ1-2	.	TGTGCCAGCAGCTTTGGAGCCGATGGCTACACCTTC	CASSFGADGYTF
few	TRBV4-1	TRBJ2-7	TRBD2	TGCGCCAGCAGCCAAGATAAGCTAGCGGGAGACCACGAGCAGTACTTC	CASSQDKLAGDHEQYF
.	TRBV28	TRBJ2-3	TRBD2	TGTGCCAGCAGACAAGGACTAGCAACGCCAGATACGCAGTATTTT	CASRQGLATPDTQYF
.	TRBV5-1	TRBJ1-2	.	TGCGCCAGCAGCTTGACAGGGAGAGGCTATGGCTACACCTTC	CASSLTGRGYGYTF
.	TRBV29-1	TRBJ2-3	.	TGCAGCGTTGACGGTGCTAGGCAGTATTTT	CSVDGARQYF
.	TRBV19	TRBJ1-2	.	TGTGCCAGTAGTATAAGCCAGGGAATTGAAGGCTACACCTTC	CASSISQGIEGYTF